This T cell receptor beta chain is from a study of blood T cell repertoires in COVID-19. Data came from immunoSEQ multiplex PCR; TCRdb stores just in-frame clones and leaves some out. The sample has 100,000 to 150,000 clones; 75% to 90% are singletons. Unmatched junction bases numbered 4, after V lost 1 base and J lost 5 bases. The CDR3 loop spans 14 amino acids. Per germline, CDR1 SGHVS and CDR2 FNYEAQ. This TCR derives from a man aged 60 to 75 with COVID-19, enrolled during active disease. The sequencing sample was made of peripheral blood. V gene TRBV7-6 combines with J gene TRBJ2-5, with 7 bases aligning to TRBD2. CDR3 sequence reads: CASSLVGRGETQYF. The CDR3 nucleotides read TGTGCCAGCAGCTTAGTTGGGCGGGGGGAGACCCAGTACTTC.